This TCR beta chain is from a study of a mutant IDH1 vaccine in newly diagnosed glioma. Indicated time point: week 35, safety follow-up. Every vaccine dose comprised 300 ug of mutant IDH1 20-mer peptide plus topical imiquimod. The table came from immunoSEQ multiplex PCR; TCRdb's copy has only in-frame clones and leaves some out. This table has 45,000 to 55,000 clones, approximately 79% appearing once. Trimming cost V 7 bases and J 1 base, with 11 bases left between them. Germline V gene data show CDR1 as MNHNS and CDR2 as SASEGT. The CDR3 is 13 amino acids. With respect to this clone: What it binds is not known.

The chain carries TRBV6-1 and TRBJ2-7; D gene unclear. Sequencing used PBMCs, obtained from a glioma patient whose treatment included an IDH1 peptide vaccine. This receptor was obtained from a man aged 40-55 years with glioma. DNA of the CDR3: TGTGCCAGCACCCATCAAAGTTCCTACGAGCAGTACTTC. As protein: CASTHQSSYEQYF.